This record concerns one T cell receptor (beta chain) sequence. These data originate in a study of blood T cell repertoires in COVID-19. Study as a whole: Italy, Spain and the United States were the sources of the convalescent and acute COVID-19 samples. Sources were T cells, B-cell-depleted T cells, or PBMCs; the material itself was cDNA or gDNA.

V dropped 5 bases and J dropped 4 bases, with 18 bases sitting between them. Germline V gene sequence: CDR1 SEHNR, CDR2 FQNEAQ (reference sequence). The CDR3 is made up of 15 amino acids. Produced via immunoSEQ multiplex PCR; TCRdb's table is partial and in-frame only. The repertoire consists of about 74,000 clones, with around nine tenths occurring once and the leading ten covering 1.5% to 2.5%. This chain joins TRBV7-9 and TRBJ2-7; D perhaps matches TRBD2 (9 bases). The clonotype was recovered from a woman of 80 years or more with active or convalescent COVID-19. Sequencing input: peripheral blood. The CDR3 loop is CASSQAGGTGYEQYF. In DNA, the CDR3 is TGTGCCAGCAGCCAGGCGGGGGGGACAGGTTACGAGCAGTACTTC.